These T cell receptor beta chains were read from a single sample in a study of OX40 agonist ivuxolimab in advanced cancers. Repertoires were generated with immunoSEQ multiplex PCR, while TCRdb's copy carries only in-frame clones and drops some. Here the sample spans 15,000 to 20,000 clones, about 90% being singletons. The sequences come from CD4+ or CD8+ T cells sorted from blood, collected in a trial of the OX40 agonist ivuxolimab. The receptor source for this set is an adult with an advanced solid tumor such as melanoma, head and neck, liver or kidney cancer. Both conserved end residues are part of each CDR3. D genes are given only for firm matches. Some rows mark clone size as missing; the rest say once, few, many or name a class of expanded clone.

d_call: .; v_call: TRBV4-1; clone_size: few; j_call: TRBJ2-7; cdr3_aa: CASSLGGGEQYF; cdr3_nt: TGCGCCAGCAGCCTCGGGGGAGGCGAGCAGTACTTC
d_call: .; v_call: TRBV2; clone_size: .; j_call: TRBJ1-4; cdr3_aa: CAIHGAGNEKLFF; cdr3_nt: TGTGCCATCCATGGTGCGGGTAATGAAAAACTGTTTTTT
d_call: TRBD1; v_call: TRBV11-2; clone_size: once; j_call: TRBJ1-4; cdr3_aa: CASSFSSGGGLFF; cdr3_nt: TGTGCCAGCAGCTTTTCGTCAGGGGGCGGACTGTTTTTT
d_call: TRBD1; v_call: TRBV7-3; clone_size: .; j_call: TRBJ2-5; cdr3_aa: CASSPNPGQGETQYF; cdr3_nt: TGTGCCAGCAGCCCTAATCCAGGACAGGGCGAGACCCAGTACTTC
d_call: TRBD2; v_call: TRBV6-5; clone_size: .; j_call: TRBJ2-4; cdr3_aa: CASSFLGGRAKNIQYF; cdr3_nt: TGTGCCAGCAGTTTCCTGGGGGGGAGAGCCAAAAACATTCAGTACTTC
d_call: .; v_call: TRBV30; clone_size: .; j_call: TRBJ1-1; cdr3_aa: CAWSVAKRTEAFF; cdr3_nt: TGTGCCTGGAGTGTCGCGAAAAGGACTGAAGCTTTCTTT
d_call: .; v_call: TRBV2; clone_size: .; j_call: TRBJ1-1; cdr3_aa: CASSVLQGTEAFF; cdr3_nt: TGTGCCAGCAGTGTCTTGCAGGGCACTGAAGCTTTCTTT
d_call: TRBD1; v_call: TRBV4-1; clone_size: once; j_call: TRBJ1-1; cdr3_aa: CASSHQGAMTPEAFF; cdr3_nt: TGCGCCAGCAGCCACCAGGGGGCGATGACCCCTGAAGCTTTCTTT
d_call: TRBD2; v_call: TRBV27; clone_size: .; j_call: TRBJ2-3; cdr3_aa: CASEPSLAGVSTDTQYF; cdr3_nt: TGTGCCAGTGAGCCGTCCCTAGCGGGGGTTAGCACAGATACGCAGTATTTT
d_call: .; v_call: TRBV4-1; clone_size: .; j_call: TRBJ2-3; cdr3_aa: CASSQEGPDTQYF; cdr3_nt: TGCGCCAGCAGCCAAGAAGGCCCAGATACGCAGTATTTT
d_call: .; v_call: TRBV4-1; clone_size: .; j_call: TRBJ1-1; cdr3_aa: CASSQILQVSTEAFF; cdr3_nt: TGCGCCAGCAGCCAAATTCTACAAGTTAGTACTGAAGCTTTCTTT
d_call: TRBD1; v_call: TRBV2; clone_size: .; j_call: TRBJ1-2; cdr3_aa: CASSEEQGRWGDYGYTF; cdr3_nt: TGTGCCAGCAGTGAAGAACAGGGGAGGTGGGGGGACTATGGCTACACCTTC
d_call: TRBD2; v_call: TRBV2; clone_size: .; j_call: TRBJ2-7; cdr3_aa: CASSGSGGAQISFEQYF; cdr3_nt: TGTGCCAGCAGTGGGAGCGGGGGGGCGCAAATCTCCTTCGAGCAGTACTTC
d_call: TRBD1; v_call: TRBV4-2; clone_size: .; j_call: TRBJ1-3; cdr3_aa: CASSPTGGADSGNTIYF; cdr3_nt: TGTGCCAGCAGCCCGACAGGGGGCGCAGACTCTGGAAACACCATATATTTT
d_call: .; v_call: TRBV19; clone_size: .; j_call: TRBJ2-1; cdr3_aa: CASSMQGGVNEQFF; cdr3_nt: TGTGCCAGTAGTATGCAAGGGGGGGTTAATGAGCAGTTCTTC
d_call: TRBD1; v_call: TRBV7-6; clone_size: .; j_call: TRBJ1-2; cdr3_aa: CASSTRTGEGGYTF; cdr3_nt: TGTGCCAGCAGCACTAGGACAGGGGAAGGTGGCTACACCTTC
d_call: .; v_call: TRBV27; clone_size: .; j_call: TRBJ2-5; cdr3_aa: CASGLETQYF; cdr3_nt: TGTGCCAGTGGTCTAGAGACCCAGTACTTC
d_call: .; v_call: TRBV7-2; clone_size: .; j_call: TRBJ1-2; cdr3_aa: CASSPRDNNPYGYTF; cdr3_nt: TGTGCCAGCAGCCCCCGGGACAATAATCCGTATGGCTACACCTTC
d_call: .; v_call: TRBV5-8; clone_size: .; j_call: TRBJ2-7; cdr3_aa: CASTIGVAYEQYF; cdr3_nt: TGTGCCAGCACAATTGGTGTGGCCTACGAGCAGTACTTC
d_call: .; v_call: TRBV15; clone_size: once; j_call: TRBJ2-5; cdr3_aa: CATSRDRGNQETQYF; cdr3_nt: TGTGCCACCAGCAGAGATCGTGGAAACCAAGAGACCCAGTACTTC
d_call: TRBD2; v_call: TRBV11-2; clone_size: .; j_call: TRBJ2-5; cdr3_aa: CASSSTSGGRETQYF; cdr3_nt: TGTGCCAGCAGCTCGACTAGCGGGGGTCGGGAGACCCAGTACTTC
d_call: TRBD2; v_call: TRBV4-1; clone_size: .; j_call: TRBJ2-3; cdr3_aa: CASSQEGLAGGISTDTQYF; cdr3_nt: TGCGCCAGCAGCCAAGAGGGACTAGCGGGGGGCATAAGCACAGATACGCAGTATTTT
d_call: .; v_call: TRBV5-4; clone_size: .; j_call: TRBJ1-5; cdr3_aa: CAISLQGGNQPQHF; cdr3_nt: TGTGCCATCTCCTTACAGGGTGGCAATCAGCCCCAGCATTTT
d_call: TRBD2; v_call: TRBV7-9; clone_size: .; j_call: TRBJ2-5; cdr3_aa: CASSLDGPSGGLAQYF; cdr3_nt: TGTGCCAGCAGCTTAGACGGGCCTAGCGGGGGGTTGGCCCAGTACTTC
d_call: .; v_call: TRBV10-1; clone_size: .; j_call: TRBJ2-2; cdr3_aa: CASSDLTGTPTGELFF; cdr3_nt: TGCGCCAGCAGTGATCTCACCGGGACACCGACCGGGGAGCTGTTTTTT
d_call: .; v_call: TRBV2; clone_size: .; j_call: TRBJ2-5; cdr3_aa: CASSLGRGAPETQYF; cdr3_nt: TGTGCCAGCAGTCTGGGAAGGGGGGCCCCCGAGACCCAGTACTTC
d_call: .; v_call: TRBV5-8; clone_size: .; j_call: TRBJ1-1; cdr3_aa: CASSFSGLLNTEAFF; cdr3_nt: TGTGCCAGCAGCTTTTCAGGGCTTCTAAATACTGAAGCTTTCTTT
d_call: TRBD2; v_call: TRBV27; clone_size: .; j_call: TRBJ2-4; cdr3_aa: CASSLTSGGAIVQYF; cdr3_nt: TGTGCCAGCAGCCTAACTAGCGGGGGGGCTATCGTTCAGTACTTC
d_call: .; v_call: TRBV2; clone_size: .; j_call: TRBJ1-2; cdr3_aa: CASNYYLSDGYTF; cdr3_nt: TGTGCCAGCAATTATTACCTTTCGGATGGCTACACCTTC
d_call: TRBD2; v_call: TRBV27; clone_size: .; j_call: TRBJ2-2; cdr3_aa: CASSPGLAGVQLFF; cdr3_nt: TGTGCCAGCAGTCCCGGACTAGCGGGGGTACAGCTGTTTTTT
d_call: .; v_call: TRBV6-5; clone_size: .; j_call: TRBJ1-2; cdr3_aa: CASSYPLIQGGYGYTF; cdr3_nt: TGTGCCAGCAGTTACCCTTTAATCCAGGGTGGCTATGGCTACACCTTC
d_call: .; v_call: TRBV6-5; clone_size: .; j_call: TRBJ1-2; cdr3_aa: CASSYPGAVDYTF; cdr3_nt: TGTGCCAGCAGTTACCCCGGGGCAGTCGACTACACCTTC
d_call: .; v_call: TRBV19; clone_size: .; j_call: TRBJ1-1; cdr3_aa: CASSIGGNTEAFF; cdr3_nt: TGTGCCAGTAGTATCGGAGGGAACACTGAAGCTTTCTTT
d_call: TRBD1; v_call: TRBV29-1; clone_size: .; j_call: TRBJ2-7; cdr3_aa: CSVEDGGRGLGEQYF; cdr3_nt: TGCAGCGTTGAAGATGGTGGCAGGGGGCTTGGCGAGCAGTACTTC
d_call: TRBD2; v_call: TRBV9; clone_size: .; j_call: TRBJ2-5; cdr3_aa: CASSVAGLAGPEETQYF; cdr3_nt: TGTGCCAGCAGCGTAGCTGGGCTAGCGGGCCCTGAAGAGACCCAGTACTTC
d_call: .; v_call: TRBV29-1; clone_size: .; j_call: TRBJ1-1; cdr3_aa: CSAQDSLNTEAFF; cdr3_nt: TGCAGCGCCCAGGACAGTTTGAACACTGAAGCTTTCTTT
d_call: .; v_call: TRBV11-2; clone_size: .; j_call: TRBJ1-2; cdr3_aa: CASSISAVNGGYTF; cdr3_nt: TGTGCCAGCAGCATTAGCGCGGTAAACGGGGGCTACACCTTC
d_call: TRBD1; v_call: TRBV27; clone_size: .; j_call: TRBJ1-2; cdr3_aa: CASSLAGGRLGYTF; cdr3_nt: TGTGCCAGCAGTTTAGCAGGGGGCCGTCTTGGCTACACCTTC
d_call: TRBD2; v_call: TRBV27; clone_size: once; j_call: TRBJ2-3; cdr3_aa: CASSWGGSADTQYF; cdr3_nt: TGTGCCAGCAGTTGGGGGGGGAGCGCAGATACGCAGTATTTT
d_call: TRBD1; v_call: TRBV11-2; clone_size: few; j_call: TRBJ2-6; cdr3_aa: CASSLVAQGVAGANVLTF; cdr3_nt: TGTGCCAGCAGCTTAGTTGCGCAGGGGGTCGCTGGGGCCAACGTCCTGACTTTC
d_call: .; v_call: TRBV5-4; clone_size: .; j_call: TRBJ1-6; cdr3_aa: CASSLYSINSPLHF; cdr3_nt: TGTGCCAGCAGCTTGTACAGCATTAATTCACCCCTCCACTTT
d_call: TRBD1; v_call: TRBV9; clone_size: .; j_call: TRBJ2-5; cdr3_aa: CASSELGQSGETQYF; cdr3_nt: TGTGCCAGCAGTGAACTGGGACAGTCCGGTGAGACCCAGTACTTC
d_call: TRBD1; v_call: TRBV18; clone_size: .; j_call: TRBJ2-7; cdr3_aa: CASSPPDRWSSYEQYF; cdr3_nt: TGTGCCAGCTCACCACCGGACAGGTGGAGCTCCTACGAGCAGTACTTC
d_call: .; v_call: TRBV11-2; clone_size: .; j_call: TRBJ1-2; cdr3_aa: CASSSRGRQDNYGYTF; cdr3_nt: TGTGCCAGCAGCTCCCGGGGACGACAGGACAACTATGGCTACACCTTC
d_call: .; v_call: TRBV19; clone_size: .; j_call: TRBJ1-1; cdr3_aa: CASSIIGGLNTEAFF; cdr3_nt: TGTGCCAGTAGTATTATCGGAGGTTTGAACACTGAAGCTTTCTTT
d_call: TRBD1; v_call: TRBV27; clone_size: .; j_call: TRBJ2-1; cdr3_aa: CASRLGQGGYNEQFF; cdr3_nt: TGTGCCAGCAGGTTGGGACAGGGGGGATACAATGAGCAGTTCTTC
d_call: .; v_call: TRBV6-5; clone_size: .; j_call: TRBJ2-7; cdr3_aa: CASSLSQRSYEQYF; cdr3_nt: TGTGCCAGCAGTCTTAGCCAACGCTCCTACGAGCAGTACTTC
d_call: TRBD1; v_call: TRBV29-1; clone_size: .; j_call: TRBJ1-2; cdr3_aa: CSVDRDRAATF; cdr3_nt: TGCAGCGTTGACAGGGACAGGGCAGCCACCTTC
d_call: .; v_call: TRBV10-2; clone_size: .; j_call: TRBJ1-2; cdr3_aa: CASSDEGMGGYTF; cdr3_nt: TGCGCCAGCAGTGACGAGGGAATGGGTGGCTACACCTTC
d_call: .; v_call: TRBV2; clone_size: .; j_call: TRBJ2-2; cdr3_aa: CASRWGGEGYLTAGELFF; cdr3_nt: TGTGCCAGCAGGTGGGGGGGCGAAGGTTACTTAACCGCCGGGGAGCTGTTTTTT